The 21 T cell receptor beta chains in this list originate from one sample, sequenced in a study of T cell responses to AZD1222 COVID-19 vaccine. Some clones are missing from TCRdb's copy, which holds only in-frame ones; the method was immunoSEQ multiplex PCR. The sample records 150,000 to 180,000 clones, 90% being singletons. This specimen consisted of peripheral blood, obtained on day 0 of AZD1222 vaccination. These receptors were collected from an adult in good health.

The V and J genes are TRBV27 and TRBJ2-1, with TRBD1 matching over 9 bases. Germline lookup yields CDR1 MNHEY and CDR2 SMNVEV (reference sequence). The junction had 8 bases not matched to a gene; V was cut back by 6 bases and J by 2 bases. The CDR3 runs 16 residues. The CDR3 DNA follows: TGTGCCAGCAGGACGGGTGGGACAGGGCCCTACAATGAGCAGTTCTTC. It yields the protein CASRTGGTGPYNEQFF.

This clone was picked up a small number of times. The chain uses TRBV5-4 and TRBJ2-5; possible D gene TRBD1, 6 bases. Trimming shortened V by 5 bases and J by 4 bases, and 15 bases separated the two germline ends. CDR3 length: 14 amino acids. Germline V gene lookup returns CDR1 SGHNT and CDR2 YYREEE (reference sequence). The CDR3 loop reads CASRLDRRIETQYF. In DNA form, the CDR3 reads TGTGCCAGCAGATTAGACAGGAGGATAGAGACCCAGTACTTC. The full variable domain, its missing parts supplied by reference TRBV5-4 and TRBJ2-5, is ETGVTQSPTHLIKTRGQQVTLRCSSQSGHNTVSWYQQALGQGPQFIFQYYREEENGRGNFPPRFSGLQFPNYSSELNVNALELDDSALYLCASRLDRRIETQYFGPGTRLLVL.

This chain joins TRBV5-6 and TRBJ1-5, with D perhaps matching TRBD1 (5 bases). CDR3 length: 14 amino acids. Trimming shortened V by 0 bases and J by 8 bases, and 12 bases separated the two germline ends. From germline, CDR1 is SGHDT and CDR2 YYEEEE. CDR3 loop: CASSLGVREEPQHF. CDR3 DNA sequence: TGTGCCAGCAGCTTGGGGGTCAGGGAGGAGCCCCAGCATTTT. Together with reference TRBV5-6 and TRBJ1-5, the CDR3 gives the full variable domain: DAGVTQSPTHLIKTRGQQVTLRCSPKSGHDTVSWYQQALGQGPQFIFQYYEEEERQRGNFPDRFSGHQFPNYSSELNVNALLLGDSALYLCASSLGVREEPQHFGDGTRLSIL.

There are a few counts of this clone. This chain uses TRBV7-9 with TRBJ2-3; 9 positions agree with TRBD2. Germline CDR1 SEHNR, CDR2 FQNEAQ (reference sequence). The CDR3 consists of 16 residues. V lost 5 bases to trimming and J lost 6 bases; unmatched junction nucleotides: 12. As DNA, the CDR3 is TGTGCCAGCAGCCCAAGCCCCGGCGGGGGGGCGGATACGCAGTATTTT. Protein sequence: CASSPSPGGGADTQYF. The whole variable domain, remainder taken from reference TRBV7-9 and TRBJ2-3, is DTGVSQNPRHKITKRGQNVTFRCDPISEHNRLYWYRQTLGQGPEFLTYFQNEAQLEKSRLLSDRFSAERPKGSFSTLEIQRTEQGDSAMYLCASSPSPGGGADTQYFGPGTRLTVL.

The chain carries TRBV6-5 and TRBJ1-5; 7 bases are a match to TRBD1. CDR1 is MNHEY and CDR2 is SVGAGI in the germline V gene. This CDR3 region has 13 residues. Losses at the gene ends were 10 bases for V and 5 bases for J; bases not matched to a gene: 8. As DNA, the CDR3 is TGTGCCACTGGGGACAGTGAGGATCAGCCCCAGCATTTT. Protein: CATGDSEDQPQHF.

The chain couples TRBV19 to TRBJ1-1; D ambiguous. Between the trimmed V and J ends, which lost 5 bases and 0 bases, there was a span of 13 bases. Germline V gene sequence: CDR1 LNHDA, CDR2 SQIVND (reference sequence). This CDR3 contains 15 residues. Here the CDR3 reads CASSLWTAMNTEAFF. The CDR3 DNA follows: TGTGCCAGTAGTCTTTGGACCGCCATGAACACTGAAGCTTTCTTT.

J is TRBJ2-7 and V is TRBV15; weak D call: TRBD1 (5 bases). V shed 0 bases and J shed 2 bases, with 17 bases lying between them. The length of the CDR3 is 17 residues. Germline loops: CDR1 LNHNV, CDR2 YYDKDF (reference sequence). The CDR3 sequence is CATSRDATGVYPYEQYF. Here the CDR3 DNA reads TGTGCCACCAGCAGAGATGCCACAGGAGTATACCCCTACGAGCAGTACTTC.

J is TRBJ1-2 and V is TRBV6-4, with TRBD1 matching over 8 bases. The germline gives CDR1 MRHNA, CDR2 SNTAGT. Trimming took 6 bases from V and 7 from J; bases not matched to a gene: 13. The CDR3 contains 15 residues. The CDR3 bases are TGTGCCAGCAGAGAACAGGGGGATACGGGATCTGGCTACACCTTC. Translation: CASREQGDTGSGYTF.

The chain has TRBV28 and TRBJ2-7; 8 bases match TRBD1. The CDR3 sequence is 16 residues long. Per germline, CDR1 MDHEN and CDR2 SYDVKM. Trimming removed 7 bases from V and 0 bases from J; junction bases left unmatched: 11. CDR3 sequence reads: CASIRRTGPSSYEQYF. CDR3 bases: TGTGCCAGCATAAGAAGGACAGGGCCGAGCTCCTACGAGCAGTACTTC.

J is TRBJ2-5 and V is TRBV6-2 or TRBV6-3; possibly TRBD1 or TRBD2 for D (5 bases each). Trimming shortened V by 4 bases and J by 13 bases, and 16 bases separated the two germline ends. Germline CDR1 MNHEY, CDR2 SVGEGT. This CDR3 has 12 amino acids. CDR3 sequence: CASSSLPGTGYF. CDR3 nucleotide sequence: TGTGCCAGCAGTTCACTTCCAGGGACGGGGTACTTC.

This clone was observed a few times. The CDR3 sequence is CASSQSRVGYTF. DNA of the CDR3: TGTGCCAGCAGCCAATCCAGGGTTGGCTACACCTTC. V is TRBV16 and J is TRBJ1-2, with D perhaps matching TRBD1 (5 bases). This CDR3 contains 12 residues. Deletions cut 0 bases from V and 7 bases from J, with 6 bases between. CDR1 is KGHSY, CDR2 FQNENV, per germline.

The V and J genes are TRBV27 and TRBJ2-4; 7 bases align to TRBD2. Germline assignment: CDR1 MNHEY and CDR2 SMNVEV (reference sequence). V was pared by 5 bases and J by 1 base, with 8 bases of the junction left unmatched. The CDR3 contains 16 residues. The CDR3 DNA sequence: TGTGCCAGCAGTCCCGCGGGGGTGTGGGCCAAAAACATTCAGTACTTC. Encoded protein: CASSPAGVWAKNIQYF.

This chain uses TRBV3-1 (or the pseudogene TRBV3-2) with TRBJ1-1; D is perhaps TRBD1 (5 bases). V was trimmed by 10 bases and J by 1 base, leaving 7 bases between them. The CDR3 contains 11 residues. CDR1 is LGHDT, CDR2 YNNKEL, per germline (reference sequence). CDR3 coding DNA: TGTGCCACCAGGGAGAACACTGAAGCTTTCTTT. Translation gives CATRENTEAFF.

The chain recombines TRBV2 with TRBJ1-4, with TRBD1 identical over 8 bases. Germline CDR1 and CDR2: SNHLY and FYNNEI. The CDR3 sequence is 15 residues long. With 6 bases clipped from V and 2 bases from J, the junction kept 5 bases outside the gene matches. CDR3 sequence: CASRRTGGTNEKLFF. The CDR3 nucleotides are TGTGCCAGCAGGCGAACAGGGGGTACTAATGAAAAACTGTTTTTT.

This chain uses TRBV7-8 with TRBJ1-5; possibly TRBD1 for D (6 bases). CDR1 SGHVS and CDR2 FQNEAQ come from the germline V gene. The CDR3 covers 15 residues. V was trimmed by 2 bases and J by 4 bases, leaving 12 bases between them. The CDR3 reads CASSLPGVRNQPQHF. The CDR3 DNA reads TGTGCCAGCAGCTTACCAGGGGTTCGGAATCAGCCCCAGCATTTT.

The gene calls are TRBV4-2 and TRBJ1-2, with unresolved D. Germline values: CDR1 LGHNA, CDR2 YNFKEQ. CDR3 length: 20 residues. Trimming removed 4 bases from V and 3 bases from J, with 30 bases in between. CDR3: CASSPRVNPGVGVPDYGYTF. CDR3 DNA: TGTGCCAGCAGCCCGCGAGTCAACCCTGGGGTGGGTGTGCCCGACTATGGCTACACCTTC.

The chain has TRBV21-1 and TRBJ1-4. TRBV21-1 is a pseudogene. CDR3 length: 17 residues. In DNA form, the CDR3 reads TGTGCCAGCAGCCAACTACCGCGGGTCCTTCTAAATGAAAAACTGTTTTTT. Protein: CASSQLPRVLLNEKLFF.

This CDR3 is CASSLSWTGEGYTF. The CDR3 coding sequence is TGTGCCAGCAGCTTATCCTGGACAGGGGAGGGCTACACCTTC. The J gene is TRBJ1-2, the V gene TRBV7-9; the match to TRBD1 covers 9 bases. The CDR3 has 14 amino acids. The junction had 6 bases not matched to a gene; V was cut back by 2 bases and J by 8 bases. The germline CDR1 and CDR2 sequences are SEHNR and FQNEAQ (reference sequence).

About this clone: An end of the junction does not agree with germline; a read error may underlie this. This chain links TRBV7-9 with TRBJ2-7; D is possibly TRBD1 (5 bases). The CDR3 spans 14 residues. The germline V gene has CDR1 SEHNR and CDR2 FQNEAQ (reference sequence). CDR3 coding DNA: TGTGCCAGCAGCTTAGATTGGGGCTCCCACGAGCAGTACTTC. Its protein product is CASSLDWGSHEQYF.

The rearrangement uses TRBV10-1 and TRBJ2-7; tentative D call: TRBD2 (6 bases). Germline values: CDR1 WNHNN, CDR2 SYGVQD (reference sequence). V was cut by 3 bases and J by 2 bases, with 11 bases left in between. CDR3 size: 14 residues. CDR3 sequence reads: CASSDGGSAYEQYF. The CDR3 DNA sequence: TGCGCCAGCAGTGACGGGGGAAGCGCCTACGAGCAGTACTTC.

This chain connects TRBV11-3 to TRBJ1-1; D gene unclear. Trimming removed 5 bases from V and 3 bases from J, with 16 bases in between. Germline lookup yields CDR1 SGHNT and CDR2 YENEEA. The CDR3 covers 15 residues. Here the CDR3 DNA reads TGTGCCAGCAGCCCTTCCCCACCTAAGGACACTGAAGCTTTCTTT. It yields the protein CASSPSPPKDTEAFF.